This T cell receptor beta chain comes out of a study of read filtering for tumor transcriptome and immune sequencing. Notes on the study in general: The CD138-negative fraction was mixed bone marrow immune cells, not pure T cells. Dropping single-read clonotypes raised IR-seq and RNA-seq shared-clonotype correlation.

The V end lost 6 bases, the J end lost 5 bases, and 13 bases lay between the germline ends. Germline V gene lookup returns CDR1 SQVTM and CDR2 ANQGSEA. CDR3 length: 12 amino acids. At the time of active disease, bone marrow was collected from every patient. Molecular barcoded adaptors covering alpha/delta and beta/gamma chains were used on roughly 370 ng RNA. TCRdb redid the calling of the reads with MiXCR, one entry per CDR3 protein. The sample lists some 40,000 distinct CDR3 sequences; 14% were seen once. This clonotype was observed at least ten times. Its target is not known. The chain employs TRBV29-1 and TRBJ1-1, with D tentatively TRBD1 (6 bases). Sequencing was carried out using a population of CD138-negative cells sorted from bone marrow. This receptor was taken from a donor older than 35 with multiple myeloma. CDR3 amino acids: CSVPTGRTEAFF. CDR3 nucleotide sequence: TGCAGCGTCCCAACAGGGAGGACTGAAGCTTTCTTT.